This T cell receptor (beta chain) originates from a study of blood T cell repertoires in COVID-19 (dated by TCRdb to about 2020). With regard to the full study: The collaborator samples originated in the United States, Italy and Spain and spanned the acute and convalescent phases of COVID-19. The material from the prospective study consisted of cDNA or gDNA derived from T cells, B-cell-depleted T cells, or PBMCs. Deeply sampled blood TCRbeta repertoires from subjects exposed to, actively infected with, or recovered from COVID-19 were included in the dataset. A freely available public database, intended as a resource for researchers studying the immune response to SARS-CoV-2, is where the repertoires were released. Samples were obtained from the ongoing ImmuneRACE study (first 160 participants) and from 1,254 subjects provided by 6 global collaborators. The sample metadata nearly always contained a de-identified subject ID, COVID-19 status, age in years and sex. Where HLA class I and class II types were available, the types were taken from metadata supplied by the sample provider, not from assay-based typing.

What the study reported, not specific to this receptor: The amount of clinical and demographic metadata varied by source and participant and was provided uncurated.

Cut back by 7 bases and 7 bases, the V and J ends lie 16 bases apart. The germline V gene gives CDR1 as SQVTM and CDR2 as ANQGSEA. Including the terminal cysteine and phenylalanine, the CDR3 comprises 12 residues. Only the CDR3 portion is preserved as DNA: 36 bases, with reading frame beginning at the first base. TCRbeta CDR3 regions were amplified from genomic DNA by means of the immunoSEQ Assay, a bias-controlled multiplex PCR. On the authors' methods: Nucleated cell counts per sample were estimated from amplification of reference gene primers within the assay. To quantify the absolute abundance of each unique TCRbeta CDR3 rearrangement, sequence reads were collapsed and filtered. For each sample, productive Simpson clonality was calculated as the square root of Simpson's diversity index across productive rearrangements. TCRdb limited this immuneACCESS table to in-frame rearrangements with V and J called. A share of clones is missing; checked studies link under half to unresolved V genes, and the rest is unexplained. That table gives V, J and clone size, and the DNA gave D and trimming. The sample table shows 150,000 to 200,000 clones, and about 86% are seen once. The ten largest make up roughly 8.6% of the sample.

Collaborating institutions collected whole blood in K2EDTA tubes following their own protocols. For TCRbeta analysis, collaborator samples were shipped as frozen whole blood, as isolated PBMCs, or as DNA extracted from either sample type. Worth noting for this clone: Its cognate antigen has yet to be identified. Per-base qualities were not stored, and no clone one base away is much larger.

The material sequenced was peripheral blood. This clonotype was obtained from a man aged 55 to 69 with acute or convalescent COVID-19. The sequence links TRBV29-1 to TRBJ2-5; TRBD1 could be the D gene, as 7 bases match. CDR3 sequence: CSAGGAGGTQYF. In nucleotides, the sequence is TGCAGCGCCGGAGGGGCAGGGGGGACCCAGTACTTC. The CDR3, completed at both ends by the reference TRBV29-1 and TRBJ2-5 genes, gives the full variable domain SAVISQKPSRDICQRGTSLTIQCQVDSQVTMMFWYRQQPGQSLTLIATANQGSEATYESGFVIDKFPISRPNLTFSTLTVSNMSPEDSSIYLCSAGGAGGTQYFGPGTRLLVL.